This passage covers 5 T cell receptor beta chains from one sample sequenced in a study of T cell clonality in common variable immunodeficiency. TCRdb's copy holds only in-frame clones and misses some; the assay was immunoSEQ multiplex PCR. The sample includes under 40,000 clones, none of them occurring once. Sequencing input: peripheral blood mononuclear cells. Receptors were obtained from a person between 18 and 70 years old in good health.

This clone came up many times. An end of the junction does not agree with germline; a read error may underlie this. Read data end 3 residues before the CDR3 end; the end is taken from the germline J gene. The identical CDR3 is also encoded by other nucleotide sequences in the sample. This chain joins TRBV6-1 and TRBJ2-4; 13 nucleotides line up with TRBD2. This CDR3 comprises 17 residues. The germline gives CDR1 MNHNS, CDR2 SASEGT. The part of the CDR3 DNA that was read is TGCGCCAGCAGTGAAAGGACTAGCGGGAGAGTGATAAACATT. Encoded protein: CASSERTSGRVINI. The entire CDR3 is CASSERTSGRVINIQYF.

The sample holds many counts of this clone. With the read ending 3 residues before the CDR3 end, the germline J gene is used to fill in that end. This chain connects TRBV5-1 to TRBJ2-7; TRBD2 aligns across 8 bases. The germline V gene encodes CDR1 SGHRS and CDR2 YFSETQ. V lost 0 bases and J lost 4; bases outside the gene matches: 6. The CDR3 covers 15 residues. The CDR3 region is CASSLDLAGIYEQYF. The DNA read from the CDR3 is TGCGCCAGCAGCTTGGACCTAGCGGGTATTTACGAG. Complete variable domain (other parts from reference TRBV5-1 and TRBJ2-7): KAGVTQTPRYLIKTRGQQVTLSCSPISGHRSVSWYQQTPGQGLQFLFEYFSETQRNKGNFPGRFSGRQFSNSRSEMNVSTLELGDSALYLCASSLDLAGIYEQYFGPGTRLTVT.

This clone was counted at least ten times. The DNA ends 3 residues before the CDR3 does, and the rest of the CDR3 is filled in from the germline J gene. The chain is built from TRBV2 and TRBJ2-5; 10 bases line up with TRBD2. With V trimmed by 8 bases and J by 4 bases, 10 bases remained unmatched. Germline CDR1 SNHLY, CDR2 FYNNEI. This CDR3 spans 15 amino acids. CDR3: CASLKVLAGGETQYF. Incomplete CDR3 DNA: TGTGCCAGCTTGAAGGTATTAGCGGGAGGAGAGACC.

This clone was detected many times. The read falls 3 residues short of the CDR3 end, and the missing part is taken from the germline J gene. The rearrangement uses TRBV4-1 and TRBJ2-7; 11 nucleotides agree with TRBD1. V lost 4 bases and J lost 6; bases outside the gene matches: 8. This CDR3 comprises 15 residues. Germline V gene data show CDR1 as MGHRA and CDR2 as YSYEKL. The covered CDR3 bases are TGCGCCAGCAGCCCCCGAGGACAGGGGGCCGGCGAG. Translated, it gives CASSPRGQGAGE. The full CDR3 is CASSPRGQGAGEQYF.

This clone was seen repeatedly, ten times or more. The read comes to an end 3 residues before the CDR3 does, leaving the germline J gene to fill in the end. The gene calls are TRBV15 and TRBJ2-5, with D tentatively TRBD1 (6 bases). The germline V gene has CDR1 LNHNV and CDR2 YYDKDF (reference sequence). The V gene lost 5 bases and the J gene lost 1 base, with 11 bases spanning the gap. This CDR3 is built from 14 residues. This CDR3 is CATSPRTAQETQYF. The DNA read from the CDR3 is TGTGCCACCAGCCCTCGGACAGCCCAAGAGACC.